One and the same sample provided the 21 T cell receptor beta chains below, sequenced in a study of blood T cells in healthy people across ages. Then a second PCR, running roughly 6 to 12 cycles, was carried out with a sample-barcoded 5' primer and a J-beta primer mix. TCRdb ran MiXCR on the 5' RACE reads and lists one entry per CDR3 protein. Of 540,000 or so distinct CDR3 sequences in the sample, about 25% were seen once. Separately, the same data were catalogued under a study of T cells of mothers and their children.

Material for sequencing was blood. Receptor source: a boy aged 5 to 17 in good health.

The chain couples TRBV20-1 to TRBJ2-5; 7 bases map to TRBD2. CDR3 length: 16 residues. The V gene's germline CDR1 is DFQATT and CDR2 SNEGSKA (reference sequence). J lost 2 bases, V lost 3 bases, and 12 bases had no gene match. The CDR3 nucleotides read TGCAGTGCTAGGGGGGGAGGGGAATTCTTACAAGAGACCCAGTACTTC. Translated: CSARGGGEFLQETQYF.

This clonotype was observed a few times. The V gene is TRBV7-9, the J gene TRBJ2-6, with D uncertain. This CDR3 has 15 amino acids. Germline V gives CDR1 SEHNR, CDR2 FQNEAQ (reference sequence). The ends were cut back, 1 base at V and 4 bases at J, with 8 bases in the middle. This CDR3 is CASSLEAAGANVLTF. The CDR3 nucleotides are TGTGCCAGCAGCTTAGAGGCTGCCGGGGCCAACGTCCTGACTTTC.

For the CDR3, the DNA is TGTGCCAGCAGTGACCCCGGGACTAGCGGTGAGCAGTACTTC. This gives the protein CASSDPGTSGEQYF. The chain has TRBV6-6 and TRBJ2-7; TRBD2 aligns across 11 bases. Germline lookup yields CDR1 MNHNY and CDR2 SVGAGI (reference sequence). V lost 5 bases to trimming and J lost 7 bases; unmatched junction nucleotides: 7. CDR3 length: 14 residues.

The V gene is TRBV12-3 or TRBV12-4, the J gene TRBJ2-7, with TRBD2 matching 9 bases. The CDR3 runs to 16 residues. With 4 bases clipped from V and 7 bases from J, the junction kept 14 bases outside the gene matches. This CDR3 is CASSSSLAGAQLEQYF. Here the CDR3 DNA reads TGTGCCAGCAGTTCCTCCTTAGCGGGAGCCCAGTTGGAGCAGTACTTC.

The chain uses TRBV20-1 and TRBJ1-5; D is unclear. The CDR3 runs 13 residues. Germline V gene data show CDR1 as DFQATT and CDR2 as SNEGSKA (reference sequence). V was shortened by 6 bases and J by 8 bases, with 17 bases between the two germline ends. The DNA for the CDR3 is TGCAGTGCCGTAGACGGGCCAAGAGAGCCCCAGCATTTT. It yields the protein CSAVDGPREPQHF.

The chain couples TRBV2 to TRBJ2-2, with D perhaps matching TRBD1 or TRBD2 (5 bases each). V lost 2 bases and J lost 5, with 15 bases in between. The CDR3 runs to 16 residues. Per germline, CDR1 SNHLY and CDR2 FYNNEI. The CDR3 region has the DNA TGTGCCAGCAGTGAAAGGGACCACCCGGGGACCGGGGAGCTGTTTTTT. This sequence encodes CASSERDHPGTGELFF. Based on the CDR3 plus reference TRBV2 and TRBJ2-2, the full variable domain is EPEVTQTPSHQVTQMGQEVILRCVPISNHLYFYWYRQILGQKVEFLVSFYNNEISEKSEIFDDQFSVERPDGSNFTLKIRSTKLEDSAMYFCASSERDHPGTGELFFGEGSRLTVL.

The V gene is TRBV5-1, the J gene TRBJ1-1; the D gene is possibly TRBD1 (5 bases). The CDR3 is 15 residues long. Trimming left V 1 base short and J 6 bases short, with 16 bases between. Germline V CDR1 and CDR2: SGHRS, YFSETQ. Here the CDR3 DNA reads TGCGCCAGCAGCTTGACGGCGGAGGGGAGGGCTGAAGCTTTCTTT. This sequence encodes CASSLTAEGRAEAFF.

This clonotype was observed a handful of times. The rearrangement links TRBV2 to TRBJ2-1, with 10 bases matching TRBD2. The CDR3 sequence is 15 residues long. Losses at the gene ends were 3 bases for V and 5 bases for J; bases not matched to a gene: 4. Germline-derived CDR1 and CDR2 are SNHLY and FYNNEI. The CDR3 DNA reads TGTGCCAGCAGTGATGCTAGCGGGAGCGACAATGAGCAGTTCTTC. Its protein is CASSDASGSDNEQFF.

This clonotype was seen a few times. The V and J genes are TRBV12-3 or TRBV12-4 and TRBJ2-2; 7 nucleotides agree with TRBD1. The trim removed 5 bases at V and 3 bases at J, leaving 3 bases unmatched. The CDR3 has 14 amino acids. This chain's CDR3 is CASSPQGDTGELFF. In nucleotides, the CDR3 is TGTGCCAGCAGTCCTCAGGGGGACACCGGGGAGCTGTTTTTT.

This clonotype was seen more than once but under ten times. The genes are TRBV4-1 and TRBJ2-3; 11 bases map to TRBD1. Germline trimming cut 4 bases from V and 5 bases from J; bases unmatched to any gene: 5. The CDR3 sequence is 15 residues long. Germline-derived CDR1 and CDR2 are MGHRA and YSYEKL. The CDR3 here is CASSRPGQGEDTQYF. CDR3 nucleotides: TGCGCCAGCAGCCGACCGGGACAGGGGGAAGATACGCAGTATTTT.

The chain links TRBV20-1 to TRBJ2-2, with TRBD2 matching 7 bases. Germline V gene lookup returns CDR1 DFQATT and CDR2 SNEGSKA (reference sequence). The CDR3 length is 14 residues. V lost 3 bases, J lost 3 bases, and 4 bases stayed unmatched. Here the CDR3 reads CSARSLADTGELFF. CDR3 DNA: TGCAGTGCTAGGTCTCTAGCGGACACCGGGGAGCTGTTTTTT.

In its sample, this clonotype was seen a few times. This rearrangement joins TRBV20-1 to TRBJ1-2; no clear D gene. Trimming removed 5 bases at V and 5 bases at J, with 9 bases between. This CDR3 has 11 amino acids. Per the germline V gene, CDR1 is DFQATT and CDR2 is SNEGSKA (reference sequence). CDR3 sequence (DNA): TGCAGTGCTCGGTCCGGGTATGGCTACACCTTC. Residues: CSARSGYGYTF.

The gene calls are TRBV7-8 and TRBJ2-5, with 7 positions matching TRBD2. Germline CDR1 and CDR2: SGHVS and FQNEAQ. The J segment lost 2 bases and the V segment lost 6 bases, leaving 9 bases of the junction unmatched. This CDR3 spans 15 amino acids. The CDR3 DNA reads TGTGCCAGCAGTCTCATGACGGGGGGTCAAGAGACCCAGTACTTC. Amino acid sequence: CASSLMTGGQETQYF.

This clonotype has just a few counts. This sequence joins TRBV24-1 and TRBJ2-1; D is ambiguous. Looked up from germline, CDR1 is KGHDR and CDR2 is SFDVKD. The CDR3 is made up of 14 amino acids. V shed 4 bases and J shed 6 bases, with 12 bases lying between them. The CDR3 DNA follows: TGTGCCACCAGTGACAACGGACGATTCAATGAGCAGTTCTTC. Translation: CATSDNGRFNEQFF.

This clonotype came up a few times. Written as DNA, the CDR3 is TGCGCCAGCAGCCAAGTCGGGAGCGGAGCCGAGCAGTACTTC. Amino acids: CASSQVGSGAEQYF. This sequence joins TRBV4-1 and TRBJ2-7, with TRBD2 as a possible D gene (6 bases). Trimming took off 1 base at V and 6 bases at J, with 13 bases between the two ends. Germline V CDR1 and CDR2: MGHRA, YSYEKL. This CDR3 is built from 14 residues.

In its sample, this clonotype was seen a few times. The genes are TRBV5-1 and TRBJ2-1, with 9 positions matching TRBD1. CDR1 and CDR2 from the germline V gene are SGHRS and YFSETQ. With 0 bases clipped from V and 5 bases from J, the junction kept 6 bases outside the gene matches. The CDR3 spans 16 residues. In DNA form, the CDR3 reads TGCGCCAGCAGCTTGGCTCGGGACAGGGTGGACAATGAGCAGTTCTTC. It translates to CASSLARDRVDNEQFF.

V gene TRBV6-1 combines with J gene TRBJ2-1; D gene unclear. The CDR3 is 15 residues long. Germline V gives CDR1 MNHNS, CDR2 SASEGT. V lost 2 bases and J lost 1, with 9 bases in between. The CDR3 nucleotides read TGTGCCAGCAGTGAAAGGATTAGGTCCTACAATGAGCAGTTCTTC. It codes for CASSERIRSYNEQFF.

The sample holds a few counts of this clonotype. This chain connects TRBV6-4 to TRBJ2-3; 8 bases align to TRBD2. The V segment lost 2 bases and the J segment 3 bases; nucleotides outside the gene matches: 7. Germline V gene data show CDR1 as MRHNA and CDR2 as SNTAGT. This CDR3 region has 16 residues. For the CDR3, the DNA is TGTGCCAGCAGTGACACTCCCGGGAGGGCGACAGATACGCAGTATTTT. It encodes CASSDTPGRATDTQYF.

The chain combines TRBV7-8 with TRBJ2-2, with D unresolved. Per germline, CDR1 SGHVS and CDR2 FQNEAQ. Trimming removed 5 bases at V and 4 bases at J, with 14 bases between. CDR3 length equals 15 residues. The CDR3 sequence: CASSPDPVSTGELFF. CDR3 DNA: TGTGCCAGCAGCCCGGACCCCGTTAGCACCGGGGAGCTGTTTTTT. The full variable domain, in which reference TRBV7-8 and TRBJ2-2 provide the parts outside the CDR3, is GAGVSQSPRYKVAKRGQDVALRCDPISGHVSLFWYQQALGQGPEFLTYFQNEAQLDKSGLPSDRFFAERPEGSVSTLKIQRTQQEDSAVYLCASSPDPVSTGELFFGEGSRLTVL.

This sequence joins TRBV5-8 and TRBJ2-4, with 7 positions matching TRBD1. After removal of 4 bases from V and 4 bases from J, the junction contained 2 bases not matched to a gene. The germline V gene has CDR1 SGHTS and CDR2 YDEGEE. The length of the CDR3 is 13 residues. CDR3 amino acids: CASSLDRKNIQYF. For the CDR3, the DNA is TGTGCCAGCAGCCTGGACAGGAAAAACATTCAGTACTTC.

This chain uses TRBV27 with TRBJ2-5; weak D call: TRBD2 (5 bases). Germline V gene data show CDR1 as MNHEY and CDR2 as SMNVEV (reference sequence). This CDR3 has 14 residues. V lost 5 bases, J lost 0 bases, and 10 bases lay in between. CDR3 DNA sequence: TGTGCCAGCAGTCACCTAGCAAACCAAGAGACCCAGTACTTC. Amino acid sequence: CASSHLANQETQYF.